Following are 2 T cell receptor beta chains from one sample sequenced in a study of graft-versus-host responses after intestinal transplantation. These receptors have no identified antigens. Profiling relied on immunoSEQ multiplex PCR, and the TCRdb table lists in-frame clones only, not all of them. The sample lists roughly 100,000 clones; roughly 87% were seen once. This specimen was unstimulated CD4+ T cells sorted from spleen or lymph node cells, taken before intestinal transplant. Receptors originate from a human donor who received an intestinal transplant.

This sequence joins TRBV5-6 and TRBJ2-2; 8 bases are shared with TRBD2. This CDR3 is 14 amino acids long. In germline, CDR1 is SGHDT, CDR2 YYEEEE. V lost 3 bases to trimming and J lost 2 bases; unmatched junction nucleotides: 0. CDR3 loop: CASSWTSNTGELFF. CDR3 sequence (DNA): TGTGCCAGCAGCTGGACTAGCAACACCGGGGAGCTGTTTTTT.

A few counts support this clone. The V and J genes are TRBV6-5 and TRBJ1-2; TRBD1 matches at 11 bases. Looked up from germline, CDR1 is MNHEY and CDR2 is SVGAGI. V gave up 0 bases and J gave up 8 bases; unmatched junction bases: 5. This CDR3 region has 15 residues. This CDR3 is CASSYSLDRGQGYTF. The CDR3 nucleotides are TGTGCCAGCAGTTACTCGCTGGACAGGGGGCAAGGCTACACCTTC.